A selection of T cell receptor beta chains follows, all from one sample in a study of CXCR4 blockade with PD-1 therapy in pancreatic cancer. This table comes from immunoSEQ multiplex PCR, and its TCRdb copy is limited to in-frame clones, with some not included. The repertoire holds roughly 18,000 clones, with over 55% as singletons. Sequencing was carried out using tumor tissue. The receptors come from a human donor with pancreatic ductal adenocarcinoma. Both conserved end residues are part of each CDR3.

cdr3_aa j_call v_call
CASSRTSGRNEQFF TRBJ2-1 TRBV14
CSVHRDRVENEQFF TRBJ2-1 TRBV29-1
CASSPPGGPSGNTIYF TRBJ1-3 TRBV28
CASTNRTGRQETQYF TRBJ2-5 TRBV11-3
CASRPPMGEQYF TRBJ2-7 TRBV28
CATSRGLANTGELFF TRBJ2-2 TRBV15
CASSRYSTGSYEQYF TRBJ2-7 TRBV1
CASSPGGGETQYF TRBJ2-5 TRBV18
CASSPGRETQYF TRBJ2-5 TRBV18
CASSPWDGNGYTF TRBJ1-2 TRBV28
CASSILQGAEAFF TRBJ1-1 TRBV19
CASSIVGGGETQYF TRBJ2-5 TRBV19
CASSYGRSSTDTQYF TRBJ2-3 TRBV6-8
CASSLFTGINTGELFF TRBJ2-2 TRBV14
CASSQGTGANYGYTF TRBJ1-2 TRBV4-1
CASSPRGRGAPSNTGELFF TRBJ2-2 TRBV28
CASSSGTGYTGELFF TRBJ2-2 TRBV11-3
CATNPPRLAGSYEQYF TRBJ2-7 TRBV28
CASSPLGEFQKHSVLF TRBJ2-4 TRBV28
CASSLWSGSDEQYF TRBJ2-7 TRBV28
CASSRRGDSNQPQHF TRBJ1-5 TRBV18
CSVEGPGIYNEQFF TRBJ2-1 TRBV29-1
CASSYSAGLAEAFF TRBJ1-1 TRBV6-4
CASSMKRRGNTIYF TRBJ1-3 TRBV19
CASSLGQGRGVTEAFF TRBJ1-1 TRBV5-1
CASSTSLGNQETQYF TRBJ2-5 TRBV28
CASSLGTGSNQPQHF TRBJ1-5 TRBV28
CASSQDGGQGRIGSGNTIYF TRBJ1-3 TRBV4-1
CASSRDRGAGVTEAFF TRBJ1-1 TRBV19
CASSYFASGRGTGELFF TRBJ2-2 TRBV6-8
CASRLAGNSPLHF TRBJ1-6 TRBV28
CASRIQGSGNTIYF TRBJ1-3 TRBV28